This T cell receptor beta chain was identified in a study of blood T cell repertoires in COVID-19. Overall study context: T cells, B-cell-depleted T cells, or PBMCs provided the cDNA or gDNA that served as material.

Sequencing used immunoSEQ multiplex PCR; TCRdb keeps in-frame clones, though not all of them. In the table there are about 100,000 clones, about four fifths of which are singletons. The germline gives CDR1 LNHNV, CDR2 YYDKDF (reference sequence). This CDR3 is 15 amino acids long. The V segment lost 4 bases and the J segment 5 bases; nucleotides outside the gene matches: 7. This TCR came from a woman at least 80 years old with active or convalescent COVID-19. What was sequenced was peripheral blood. This chain joins TRBV15 and TRBJ2-5; TRBD1 aligns across 10 bases. The CDR3 here is CATSTLTGGGETQYF. The CDR3 DNA reads TGTGCCACCAGCACCCTGACAGGGGGCGGGGAGACCCAGTACTTC.